This T cell receptor beta chain was captured by sequencing in a study of tumor and adjacent non-tumor tissue in lung cancer. The overall study: The patients, 10 to 11 men and about 5 women, were roughly 31 to 85 with stage I to III disease.

No cell sorting was done before RNA was extracted from the tissue. The CDR3 is 15 amino acids. Germline CDR1 reads MNHEY; CDR2 reads SVGEGT. Three rounds of nested PCR, following a modified ARM-PCR protocol, produced the TCRbeta library. TCRdb redid the calling of the multiplex PCR reads with MiXCR, one entry per CDR3 protein. Here the sample spans under 150,000 distinct CDR3 sequences, 66% being singletons. Broader study findings: Tumor repertoires had a smaller top 100 clone share than normal lung.

A remark on this clonotype: Its antigen is unknown. The junction differs from germline at one of its ends, possibly a read error.

Sequences were obtained from lung tumor tissue. The chain has TRBV6-2 or TRBV6-3 and TRBJ1-2; 11 bases map to TRBD1. The clonotype originates from a man aged 25-45 years with non-small cell lung cancer. The DNA for the CDR3 is TGTACCAGCAGTGATTCCGGGACAGGGGGCTATGGCTACACCTTC. As protein: CTSSDSGTGGYGYTF.